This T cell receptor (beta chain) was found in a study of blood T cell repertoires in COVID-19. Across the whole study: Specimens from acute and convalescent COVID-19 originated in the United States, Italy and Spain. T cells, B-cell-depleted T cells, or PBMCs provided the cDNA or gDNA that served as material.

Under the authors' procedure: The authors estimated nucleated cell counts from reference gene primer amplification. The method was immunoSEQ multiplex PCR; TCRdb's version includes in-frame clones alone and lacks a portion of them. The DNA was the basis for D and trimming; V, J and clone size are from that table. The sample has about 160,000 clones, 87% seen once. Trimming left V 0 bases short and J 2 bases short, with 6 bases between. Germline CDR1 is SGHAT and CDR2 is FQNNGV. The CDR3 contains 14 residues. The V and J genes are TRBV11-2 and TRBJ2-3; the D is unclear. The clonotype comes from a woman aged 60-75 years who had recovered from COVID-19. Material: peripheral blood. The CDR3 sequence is CASSLEQHTDTQYF. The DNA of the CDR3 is TGTGCCAGCAGCTTAGAACAGCACACAGATACGCAGTATTTT.